The rows below give T cell receptor beta chains drawn from one sample of a study of cytomegalovirus exposure and HLA in healthy donors. Profiling relied on immunoSEQ multiplex PCR, and the TCRdb table lists in-frame clones only, not all of them. The table lists 130,000 to 150,000 clones, around 74% of them singletons. Sequencing was performed on PBMCs. The receptors here all came from a man younger than 30 in good health and CMV-seropositive. Both conserved end residues are part of each CDR3. A D gene is named only where the DNA matches it firmly. Clone size appears in some rows only: once, few, many, or a class for an expanded clone.

d_gene: TRBD2; abundance: .; v_gene: TRBV9; j_gene: TRBJ2-1; CDR3nt: TGTGCCAGCAGCGCGCTGGGACTAGATAACTTCCATGAGCAGTTCTTC; CDR3aa: CASSALGLDNFHEQFF
d_gene: TRBD1; abundance: .; v_gene: TRBV6-5; j_gene: TRBJ2-7; CDR3nt: TGTGCCAGCACTGGACAGGGTTGGTACGAGCAGTACTTC; CDR3aa: CASTGQGWYEQYF
d_gene: .; abundance: .; v_gene: TRBV5-1; j_gene: TRBJ1-4; CDR3nt: TGCGCCAGCAGCTTGGGACAGGCCACAACTAATGAAAAACTGTTTTTT; CDR3aa: CASSLGQATTNEKLFF
d_gene: TRBD1; abundance: .; v_gene: TRBV7-2; j_gene: TRBJ2-1; CDR3nt: TGTGCCAGCAGCAACCGGGACAGAGATTACAATGAGCAGTTCTTC; CDR3aa: CASSNRDRDYNEQFF
d_gene: TRBD1; abundance: .; v_gene: TRBV5-6; j_gene: TRBJ1-1; CDR3nt: TGTGCCAGCAGTCGACCGACAGGGGGCACTGAAGCTTTCTTT; CDR3aa: CASSRPTGGTEAFF
d_gene: TRBD1; abundance: .; v_gene: TRBV18; j_gene: TRBJ2-5; CDR3nt: TGTGCCAGCTCCGACAGGGGCCAAGAGACCCAGTACTTC; CDR3aa: CASSDRGQETQYF
d_gene: .; abundance: .; v_gene: TRBV18; j_gene: TRBJ2-7; CDR3nt: TGTGCCAGCTCACCACTTTTACAGAGCTACGAGCAGTACTTC; CDR3aa: CASSPLLQSYEQYF
d_gene: TRBD2; abundance: few; v_gene: TRBV7-8; j_gene: TRBJ2-1; CDR3nt: TGTGCCAGCAGCCCTCAGACTAGCGGGGGGGCTGACAATGAGCAGTTCTTC; CDR3aa: CASSPQTSGGADNEQFF
d_gene: .; abundance: .; v_gene: TRBV27; j_gene: TRBJ1-1; CDR3nt: TGTGCCAGCAGTTTATCGAGGCAGGGGAACATGAACACTGAAGCTTTCTTT; CDR3aa: CASSLSRQGNMNTEAFF
d_gene: TRBD1; abundance: .; v_gene: TRBV28; j_gene: TRBJ1-5; CDR3nt: TGTGCCAGCACCCTCCATATCGGACAGGGTCATCAGCCCCAGCATTTT; CDR3aa: CASTLHIGQGHQPQHF
d_gene: TRBD2; abundance: .; v_gene: TRBV7-2; j_gene: TRBJ2-3; CDR3nt: TGTGCCAGCAGCCCCAGGCGGGGGGCAGTCACAGATACGCAGTATTTT; CDR3aa: CASSPRRGAVTDTQYF
d_gene: .; abundance: once; v_gene: TRBV7-3; j_gene: TRBJ2-1; CDR3nt: TGTGCCAGCAGCTTAGTCCACAGTGGCAATGAGCAGTTCTTC; CDR3aa: CASSLVHSGNEQFF
d_gene: TRBD1; abundance: .; v_gene: TRBV9; j_gene: TRBJ2-7; CDR3nt: TGTGCCAGCAGCGCCCGTACAGGGGGGTCGTACGAGCAGTACTTC; CDR3aa: CASSARTGGSYEQYF
d_gene: .; abundance: .; v_gene: TRBV28; j_gene: TRBJ1-5; CDR3nt: TGTGCCAGCATCCCGACGGACAGCCGTCAAGGTCAGCCCCAGCATTTT; CDR3aa: CASIPTDSRQGQPQHF
d_gene: .; abundance: .; v_gene: TRBV25-1; j_gene: TRBJ1-2; CDR3nt: TGTGCCAGCAGTTCCCGGGACACCGGGATCTATGGCTACACCTTC; CDR3aa: CASSSRDTGIYGYTF
d_gene: .; abundance: once; v_gene: TRBV18; j_gene: TRBJ1-3; CDR3nt: TGTGCCAGCTCACCCCGGGAAGGAAGCTCTGGAAACACCATATATTTT; CDR3aa: CASSPREGSSGNTIYF
d_gene: TRBD1; abundance: .; v_gene: TRBV18; j_gene: TRBJ2-3; CDR3nt: TGTGCCAGCTCAACTAGGACAGGGAAGGGCACAGATACGCAGTATTTT; CDR3aa: CASSTRTGKGTDTQYF
d_gene: TRBD2; abundance: few; v_gene: TRBV13; j_gene: TRBJ2-1; CDR3nt: TGTGCCAGCAGCTCCGGACTAGCGGCAAACCCACACAATGAGCAGTTCTTC; CDR3aa: CASSSGLAANPHNEQFF
d_gene: .; abundance: .; v_gene: TRBV7-8; j_gene: TRBJ1-4; CDR3nt: TGTGCCAGCAGCTTTCAAAGCGAAAAACTGTTTTTT; CDR3aa: CASSFQSEKLFF
d_gene: TRBD1; abundance: .; v_gene: TRBV29-1; j_gene: TRBJ1-2; CDR3nt: TGCAGCGTACTAGACAGGGGGTCGGGTGATGGCTACACCTTC; CDR3aa: CSVLDRGSGDGYTF
d_gene: TRBD2; abundance: .; v_gene: TRBV29-1; j_gene: TRBJ2-1; CDR3nt: TGCAGCGTCAGACCTAGCGGGAGCTACAATGAGCAGTTCTTC; CDR3aa: CSVRPSGSYNEQFF
d_gene: TRBD1; abundance: .; v_gene: TRBV19; j_gene: TRBJ2-7; CDR3nt: TGTGCCAGTAGTACGATACAGGGGGCGCCTCACGAGCAGTACTTC; CDR3aa: CASSTIQGAPHEQYF
d_gene: .; abundance: once; v_gene: TRBV5-1; j_gene: TRBJ2-7; CDR3nt: TGCGCCAGCAGTTCGAGCCCCTACGAGCAGTACTTC; CDR3aa: CASSSSPYEQYF
d_gene: TRBD2; abundance: once; v_gene: TRBV7-2; j_gene: TRBJ2-2; CDR3nt: TGTGCCAGCAGCTCAGGACTAGCGGGGAGAGGGGCCGGGGAGCTGTTTTTT; CDR3aa: CASSSGLAGRGAGELFF
d_gene: TRBD1; abundance: .; v_gene: TRBV29-1; j_gene: TRBJ1-2; CDR3nt: TGCAGCGTTGCCGACAGGGGACTCTATGGCTACACCTTC; CDR3aa: CSVADRGLYGYTF
d_gene: TRBD1; abundance: .; v_gene: TRBV9; j_gene: TRBJ2-1; CDR3nt: TGTGCCAGCAGGAGAACAGGGGGCGATGAGCAGTTCTTC; CDR3aa: CASRRTGGDEQFF
d_gene: .; abundance: .; v_gene: TRBV2; j_gene: TRBJ2-3; CDR3nt: TGTGCCAGCAGGGGACTGGTTTTGGATACGCAGTATTTT; CDR3aa: CASRGLVLDTQYF
d_gene: .; abundance: .; v_gene: TRBV10-3; j_gene: TRBJ2-7; CDR3nt: TGTGCCATCAGTGAGTCGCCAGGGCGAAGCTCCTACGAGCAGTACTTC; CDR3aa: CAISESPGRSSYEQYF
d_gene: .; abundance: few; v_gene: TRBV10-3; j_gene: TRBJ1-1; CDR3nt: TGTGCCATCAGTGAGTCGTTAGGAGGCAGGACTGAAGCTTTCTTT; CDR3aa: CAISESLGGRTEAFF
d_gene: TRBD1; abundance: .; v_gene: TRBV28; j_gene: TRBJ1-2; CDR3nt: TGTGCCAGCAGTGGGACAGGCTACTATGGCTACACCTTC; CDR3aa: CASSGTGYYGYTF
d_gene: .; abundance: .; v_gene: TRBV28; j_gene: TRBJ1-3; CDR3nt: TGTGCCAGCAGTTTACAGATCTCTGGAAACACCATATATTTT; CDR3aa: CASSLQISGNTIYF
d_gene: .; abundance: .; v_gene: TRBV9; j_gene: TRBJ2-6; CDR3nt: TGTGCCAGCAGCCAGACTGGGGCCAACGTCCTGACTTTC; CDR3aa: CASSQTGANVLTF
d_gene: .; abundance: .; v_gene: TRBV7-7; j_gene: TRBJ2-7; CDR3nt: TGTGCTAGCAGCTTAGCGCGAAAGGGGTTCTACGAGCAGTACTTC; CDR3aa: CASSLARKGFYEQYF
d_gene: .; abundance: once; v_gene: TRBV29-1; j_gene: TRBJ2-1; CDR3nt: TGCAGCGGGATGGGGGCCGGCGATGAGCAGTTCTTC; CDR3aa: CSGMGAGDEQFF
d_gene: .; abundance: .; v_gene: TRBV19; j_gene: TRBJ1-1; CDR3nt: TGTGCCAGTAGCAAAACAGGGTTGACTGAAGCTTTCTTT; CDR3aa: CASSKTGLTEAFF
d_gene: .; abundance: .; v_gene: TRBV28; j_gene: TRBJ1-1; CDR3nt: TGTGCCAGTTGGGGGCCGGGGACTGAAGCTTTCTTT; CDR3aa: CASWGPGTEAFF
d_gene: TRBD2; abundance: .; v_gene: TRBV7-6; j_gene: TRBJ2-3; CDR3nt: TGTGCCAGCAGCCCATCTAGGTGGGGGGGACCAGATACGCAGTATTTT; CDR3aa: CASSPSRWGGPDTQYF
d_gene: TRBD1; abundance: .; v_gene: TRBV28; j_gene: TRBJ2-4; CDR3nt: TGTGCCAGCAGTAAAGCCGGGACAGGGAGTGTCCGAAACATTCAGTACTTC; CDR3aa: CASSKAGTGSVRNIQYF
d_gene: TRBD1; abundance: .; v_gene: TRBV6-5; j_gene: TRBJ1-2; CDR3nt: TGTGCCAGCAGTCCCCAGGGGGCGGGCTACACCTTC; CDR3aa: CASSPQGAGYTF
d_gene: .; abundance: .; v_gene: TRBV15; j_gene: TRBJ2-2; CDR3nt: TGTGCCACCAGCAGAGTCCTGCGCTCCACCGGGGAGCTGTTTTTT; CDR3aa: CATSRVLRSTGELFF
d_gene: TRBD2; abundance: .; v_gene: TRBV29-1; j_gene: TRBJ2-3; CDR3nt: TGCAGCGTTGGACTAGCGACAGATACGCAGTATTTT; CDR3aa: CSVGLATDTQYF
d_gene: .; abundance: .; v_gene: TRBV2; j_gene: TRBJ2-6; CDR3nt: TGTGCCAGCAGTCCGGACACCAACTCTGGGGCCAACGTCCTGACTTTC; CDR3aa: CASSPDTNSGANVLTF
d_gene: TRBD1; abundance: .; v_gene: TRBV19; j_gene: TRBJ1-6; CDR3nt: TGTGCCAGCTCGGGACAGGGGGATTCACCCCTCCACTTT; CDR3aa: CASSGQGDSPLHF
d_gene: TRBD1; abundance: .; v_gene: TRBV5-4; j_gene: TRBJ1-1; CDR3nt: TGTGCCAGCAGCCCTAAGGACAGGTCGGAGACTGAAGCTTTCTTT; CDR3aa: CASSPKDRSETEAFF
d_gene: .; abundance: .; v_gene: TRBV27; j_gene: TRBJ2-7; CDR3nt: TGTGCCAGCAGTTTATCGGCGGTCATCTCCTACGAGCAGTACTTC; CDR3aa: CASSLSAVISYEQYF
d_gene: TRBD1; abundance: .; v_gene: TRBV28; j_gene: TRBJ1-5; CDR3nt: TGTGCCAGCAGTTTAGTTGGACAGGGAGCTCAGCCCCAGCATTTT; CDR3aa: CASSLVGQGAQPQHF
d_gene: .; abundance: .; v_gene: TRBV19; j_gene: TRBJ2-2; CDR3nt: TGTGCCAGTAGTTCACGGAAGAAGGTACGCTCCGGGGAGCTATTTTTT; CDR3aa: CASSSRKKVRSGELFF
d_gene: .; abundance: .; v_gene: TRBV6-1; j_gene: TRBJ1-6; CDR3nt: TGTGCCAGCAGTGAAGACACGCACTCACCCCTCCACTTT; CDR3aa: CASSEDTHSPLHF
d_gene: .; abundance: once; v_gene: TRBV6-5; j_gene: TRBJ1-4; CDR3nt: TGTGCCAGCAGTTACTCAGGAGCAACTAATGAAAAACTGTTTTTT; CDR3aa: CASSYSGATNEKLFF
d_gene: TRBD2; abundance: .; v_gene: TRBV6-4; j_gene: TRBJ2-1; CDR3nt: TGTGCCAGCAGTGACTCCCCACTAGCGGGAACATACAATGAGCAGTTCTTC; CDR3aa: CASSDSPLAGTYNEQFF
d_gene: TRBD1; abundance: .; v_gene: TRBV5-4; j_gene: TRBJ1-3; CDR3nt: TGTGCCAGCAGCGCCGGACAGGGTAGAAACACCATATATTTT; CDR3aa: CASSAGQGRNTIYF
d_gene: .; abundance: .; v_gene: TRBV5-5; j_gene: TRBJ1-2; CDR3nt: TGTGCCAGCAGCTCAGGGATATGGACGCCAAACTATGGCTACACCTTC; CDR3aa: CASSSGIWTPNYGYTF
d_gene: .; abundance: .; v_gene: TRBV18; j_gene: TRBJ1-2; CDR3nt: TGTGCCAGCTCACCTGACAGTAACTATGGCTACACCTTC; CDR3aa: CASSPDSNYGYTF
d_gene: TRBD1; abundance: .; v_gene: TRBV7-2; j_gene: TRBJ1-6; CDR3nt: TGTGCCAGCAGCTTATCATCGGGACAGGGTAGCTCCTATAATTCACCCCTCCACTTT; CDR3aa: CASSLSSGQGSSYNSPLHF
d_gene: TRBD2; abundance: .; v_gene: TRBV28; j_gene: TRBJ2-4; CDR3nt: TGTGCCAGCAGTCCATCAAGCTGGACTAGCCAAAACATTCAGTACTTC; CDR3aa: CASSPSSWTSQNIQYF
d_gene: .; abundance: few; v_gene: TRBV5-1; j_gene: TRBJ1-1; CDR3nt: TGCGCCAGCAGCGGGCGCGGGGGCTTGAACACTGAAGCTTTCTTT; CDR3aa: CASSGRGGLNTEAFF